Listed below are T cell receptor beta chains from one sample, sequenced in a study of shared clonotypes between healthy human individuals. Clones were read by immunoSEQ multiplex PCR, and TCRdb kept only the in-frame ones, dropping some. The sample includes about 530,000 clones, about 95% seen only once; the top ten take roughly 0.06%. Material for sequencing was naive CD4+ T cells sorted from blood. These receptors came from a woman under 40 in good health. The CDR3 runs from the conserved cysteine through the conserved F or W.

J	V	CDR3
TRBJ2-3	TRBV12-5	CASGLRDTQYF
TRBJ1-5	TRBV19	CATGETGSNQPQHF
TRBJ1-4	TRBV5-8	CASSLIPGTGVEKLFF
TRBJ1-1	TRBV5-1	CASSLLFKVGEGLNTEAFF
TRBJ2-7	TRBV5-1	CASSLAGYLYEQYF
TRBJ1-3	TRBV6-5	CASRLFGTNTIYF
TRBJ2-5	TRBV28	CASNLAPGTDQETQYF
TRBJ2-1	TRBV7-9	CASSQNNEQFF
TRBJ2-6	TRBV23-1	CASSQSLKACSGANVLTF
TRBJ1-1	TRBV5-4	CASSWGTGEAFF
TRBJ2-5	TRBV2	CASSPGLAGGPRETQYF
TRBJ2-1	TRBV11-1	CASRLAGGVNNEQFF
TRBJ2-1	TRBV5-1	CASSFTGTPIYNEQFF
TRBJ1-2	TRBV28	CASSLPLLGKGYTF
TRBJ1-1	TRBV28	CASTTSRGRTEAFF
TRBJ1-2	TRBV29-1	CSVSGMNYGYTF
TRBJ2-7	TRBV19	CASSIFPSGRAGEQYF
TRBJ1-2	TRBV5-1	CASSLGPVLNYGYTF
TRBJ1-3	TRBV11-2	CASSLVSSGNTIYF
TRBJ2-3	TRBV9	CASSPGEGNTDTQYF
TRBJ2-5	TRBV5-1	CASSLAAGGDETQYF
TRBJ1-1	TRBV7-3	CASSPQGNTEAFF
TRBJ2-2	TRBV19	CASSSAGQDWNTGELFF
TRBJ1-6	TRBV28	CASSATPKLNSPLHF
TRBJ2-7	TRBV5-1	CASKASGRANEQYF
TRBJ1-2	TRBV28	CASGLGQGTAGYTF
TRBJ2-7	TRBV11-2	CASSYLTGQGSSYEQYF
TRBJ1-3	TRBV2	CASSLDNLGNTIYF
TRBJ1-1	TRBV27	CASSFKMWGGDTEAFF
TRBJ2-1	TRBV30	CAWSLTAYNEQFF
TRBJ2-7	TRBV5-4	CASSQTGSSSYEQYF
TRBJ2-2	TRBV5-1	CASSSHSGELFF
TRBJ1-5	TRBV28	CASSPGSGHFSNQPQHF
TRBJ2-2	TRBV2	CASSVVPGLNTGELFF
TRBJ2-7	TRBV9	CASSVVASGSINEQYF
TRBJ1-4	TRBV19	CASSDQTSTNEKLFF
TRBJ2-1	TRBV27	CASSLSRAVYNEQFF
TRBJ2-2	TRBV7-3	CASSPSGLAGANTGELFF
TRBJ2-5	TRBV7-9	CASSLTGAETQYF
TRBJ1-1	TRBV6-5	CASSYSVNTEAFF
TRBJ1-5	TRBV28	CASSSLMNPYGQPQHF
TRBJ2-5	TRBV5-1	CASSLKVEETQYF
TRBJ2-3	TRBV10-2	CASSQGRIHTDTQYF
TRBJ2-6	TRBV4-1	CASSRGSGQSGANVLTF
TRBJ2-7	TRBV28	CASSKVHGLAGGSSYEQYF
TRBJ2-7	TRBV4-2	CASSQEREGLYEQYF
TRBJ2-7	TRBV7-9	CARRVSGSRDEQYF
TRBJ1-4	TRBV2	CASSNELDWLGEKLFF